Below are 29 T cell receptor beta chains sequenced from a single sample in a study of T cells after yellow fever vaccination. TCRdb re-derived calls from the 5' RACE reads in MiXCR, one entry per CDR3 protein. Counted here are around 230,000 distinct CDR3 sequences, approximately 6.3% occurring once; the ten biggest clones make up 0.8% to 1.2%. Sequenced material: CD4+ T cells sorted from PBMCs, taken on the day of the yellow fever booster vaccination. The receptor set was obtained from a man aged 30 to 39 who received the YFV17D yellow fever vaccine.

This clonotype appeared many times. The chain combines TRBV5-1 with TRBJ2-3; D is unclear. Trimming left V 2 bases short and J 3 bases short, with 16 bases between. Germline V lookup: CDR1 SGHRS, CDR2 YFSETQ. CDR3 length: 16 residues. The CDR3 loop is CASSFGSAQATDTQYF. As DNA, the CDR3 is TGCGCCAGCAGCTTCGGCTCAGCGCAGGCGACAGATACGCAGTATTTT.

With respect to this clonotype: Since a much larger clone is just one base distant, this may be a read error. The chain employs TRBV28 and TRBJ2-3; 9 bases agree with TRBD2. This CDR3 has 15 residues. Germline lookup yields CDR1 MDHEN and CDR2 SYDVKM. CDR3: CASSPLGTSTNTQYF. The CDR3 coding sequence is TGTGCCAGCAGTCCATTGGGGACTAGCACAAATACGCAGTATTTT. Looking up the rest from reference TRBV28 and TRBJ2-3 gives the full variable domain: DVKVTQSSRYLVKRTGEKVFLECVQDMDHENMFWYRQDPGLGLRLIYFSYDVKMKEKGDIPEGYSVSREKKERFSLILESASTNQTSMYLCASSPLGTSTNTQYFGPGTRLTVL.

Ten or more counts support this clonotype. This sequence joins TRBV7-6 and TRBJ2-7; 7 bases map to TRBD2. From germline, CDR1 is SGHVS and CDR2 FNYEAQ. The CDR3 extends over 17 amino acids. V lost 0 bases, J lost 2 bases, and 10 bases stayed unmatched. CDR3 coding DNA: TGTGCCAGCAGCTTAGCAGCAACCAGCGGGGTTACCTACGAGCAGTACTTC. Amino acids: CASSLAATSGVTYEQYF.

This clonotype appeared many times. The V call is TRBV28, the J call TRBJ2-7; 8 bases are a match to TRBD1. Germline V lookup: CDR1 MDHEN, CDR2 SYDVKM. The J segment lost 5 bases and the V segment lost 2 bases, leaving 11 bases of the junction unmatched. This CDR3 comprises 16 residues. CDR3 DNA sequence: TGTGCCAGCAGTTTAACAGGGAACGACAGGGGCCACGAGCAGTACTTC. It encodes CASSLTGNDRGHEQYF.

The chain carries TRBV9 and TRBJ2-5; D unresolved. The V and J ends lost 0 bases and 5 bases respectively, with 11 bases between them. CDR1 is SGDLS and CDR2 is YYNGEE in the germline V gene. The CDR3 totals 14 residues. CDR3 loop: CASSVAAVEETQYF. Here the CDR3 DNA reads TGTGCCAGCAGCGTAGCGGCGGTGGAGGAGACCCAGTACTTC.

The V and J genes are TRBV5-6 and TRBJ2-3, with D hard to call. The ends were cut back, 1 base at V and 5 bases at J, with 8 bases in the middle. Germline V gene data show CDR1 as SGHDT and CDR2 as YYEEEE. The CDR3 is 13 residues long. This chain's CDR3 is CASSLIKEDTQYF. For the CDR3, the DNA is TGTGCCAGCAGCTTGATTAAGGAAGATACGCAGTATTTT.

With respect to this clonotype: One end of the junction does not line up with germline, which may come from a read error. V gene TRBV24-1 combines with J gene TRBJ2-1; 8 bases match TRBD2. Germline V CDR1 and CDR2: KGHDR, SFDVKD. This CDR3 contains 15 residues. The CDR3 is CATGTGGPSSNEQFF. The CDR3 DNA reads TGTGCCACCGGAACGGGAGGGCCATCCTCCAATGAGCAGTTCTTC.

This clonotype was recorded many times. The chain joins TRBV28 to TRBJ2-1, with TRBD2 identical over 8 bases. Germline loops: CDR1 MDHEN, CDR2 SYDVKM. This CDR3 comprises 15 residues. The J segment lost 0 bases and the V segment lost 7 bases, leaving 5 bases of the junction unmatched. CDR3 nucleotides: TGTGCCAGCATCACCAGCGGGAGCTCCTACAATGAGCAGTTCTTC. Amino acids: CASITSGSSYNEQFF.

This clonotype was detected many times. This chain uses TRBV28 with TRBJ2-2; the D is unclear. V lost 6 bases and J 3 bases, leaving 11 bases between the germline ends. Per the germline V gene, CDR1 is MDHEN and CDR2 is SYDVKM. The CDR3 totals 14 residues. CDR3 sequence reads: CASRRNVDTGELFF. The CDR3, as DNA: TGTGCCAGCAGAAGAAATGTGGACACCGGGGAGCTGTTTTTT. The complete variable domain, with remaining parts taken from reference TRBV28 and TRBJ2-2, reads DVKVTQSSRYLVKRTGEKVFLECVQDMDHENMFWYRQDPGLGLRLIYFSYDVKMKEKGDIPEGYSVSREKKERFSLILESASTNQTSMYLCASRRNVDTGELFFGEGSRLTVL.

This chain uses TRBV15 with TRBJ1-2, with 7 bases fitting TRBD1. The CDR3 sequence is 14 residues long. Germline values: CDR1 LNHNV, CDR2 YYDKDF (reference sequence). The trim removed 5 bases at V and 4 bases at J, leaving 7 bases unmatched. The CDR3 loop reads CATSYRGLGYGYTF. The DNA for the CDR3 is TGTGCCACCAGCTACAGGGGTTTAGGCTATGGCTACACCTTC.

This clonotype was observed at least ten times. The V call is TRBV3-1, the J call TRBJ2-2; 8 nucleotides align to TRBD2. Trimming cost V 4 bases and J 2 bases; bases outside gene matches: 6. From germline, CDR1 is LGHDT and CDR2 YNNKEL (reference sequence). CDR3 length equals 16 residues. The CDR3, as DNA: TGTGCCAGCAGCCCACGGACTAGCAAAAACACCGGGGAGCTGTTTTTT. This sequence encodes CASSPRTSKNTGELFF.

The sample holds many counts of this clonotype. The CDR3: CSASRPSGYQETQYF. Written as DNA, the CDR3 is TGCAGTGCTAGTCGTCCTAGCGGTTACCAAGAGACCCAGTACTTC. This sequence joins TRBV20-1 and TRBJ2-5; 7 bases are a match to TRBD2. CDR3 length: 15 amino acids. Germline CDR1 DFQATT, CDR2 SNEGSKA (reference sequence). V trimming: 3 bases; J trimming: 0 bases; junction bases outside the gene matches: 7.

The genes are TRBV5-1 and TRBJ2-5; D might be TRBD1 (6 bases). V was pared by 7 bases and J by 3 bases, with 13 bases between. The CDR3 runs 13 residues. Germline V lookup: CDR1 SGHRS, CDR2 YFSETQ. CDR3 region: CASGRDTEETQYF. The CDR3 region has the DNA TGCGCCAGCGGCCGGGACACCGAAGAGACCCAGTACTTC.

The chain carries TRBV14 and TRBJ2-7, with D unclear. V lost 1 base and J lost 6, with 4 bases in between. Germline assignment: CDR1 SGHDN and CDR2 FVKESK. This CDR3 is 11 amino acids long. The CDR3 spells CASSQAAEQYF. As DNA, the CDR3 is TGTGCCAGCAGCCAAGCTGCCGAGCAGTACTTC. Combining the CDR3 with reference TRBV14 and TRBJ2-7 gives the whole variable domain EAGVTQFPSHSVIEKGQTVTLRCDPISGHDNLYWYRRVMGKEIKFLLHFVKESKQDESGMPNNRFLAERTGGTYSTLKVQPAELEDSGVYFCASSQAAEQYFGPGTRLTVT.

The chain is built from TRBV12-3 or TRBV12-4 and TRBJ1-2; D is unclear. Trimming took 6 bases from V and 3 from J, leaving 11 bases between them. There are 13 residues in the CDR3. The CDR3 DNA is TGTGCCAGCAGCCCACCCGGACACTATGGCTACACCTTC. Translation: CASSPPGHYGYTF.

Concerning this clonotype itself: Given a much more abundant clone one base away, this may be a read error. The chain joins TRBV7-2 to TRBJ2-3, with TRBD2 matching over 8 bases. CDR3 length: 13 residues. Per the germline V gene, CDR1 is SGHTA and CDR2 is FQGNSA. CDR3 sequence reads: CASSLERNSGVLF. The CDR3 DNA reads as TGTGCCAGCAGCTTAGAGCGAAATAGCGGGGTCCTTTTT.

This clonotype appeared many times. The J gene is TRBJ2-5, the V gene TRBV7-2, with D maybe TRBD2 (6 bases). The CDR3 has 13 residues. The ends were cut back, 4 bases at V and 5 bases at J, with 11 bases in the middle. Germline CDR1 reads SGHTA; CDR2 reads FQGNSA. CDR3 sequence reads: CASSSFGGETQYF. The CDR3 nucleotides read TGTGCCAGCAGCTCCTTCGGAGGGGAGACCCAGTACTTC.

This clonotype was seen a handful of times. V usage is TRBV29-1 and J usage is TRBJ2-1, with 7 bases fitting TRBD2. Germline V CDR1 and CDR2: SQVTM, ANQGSEA. This CDR3 contains 13 residues. The ends lost 3 bases at V and 6 bases at J; junction bases unmatched: 5. The chain's CDR3 is CSVEAGVINEQFF. The CDR3 nucleotides read TGCAGCGTTGAGGCGGGAGTAATCAATGAGCAGTTCTTC.

This clonotype was counted only a few times. The rearrangement links TRBV3-1 to TRBJ2-1, with D perhaps TRBD1 (5 bases). This CDR3 is 15 amino acids long. Between the trimmed V and J ends, which lost 6 bases and 4 bases, there was a span of 16 bases. From germline, CDR1 is LGHDT and CDR2 YNNKEL (reference sequence). The CDR3 here is CASSQSREGYNEQFF. The CDR3 DNA sequence: TGTGCCAGCAGTCAGAGCAGGGAAGGGTACAATGAGCAGTTCTTC.

The chain uses TRBV18 and TRBJ2-7, with a possible D match to TRBD2 (5 bases). The CDR3 covers 14 residues. Germline CDR1 is KGHSH and CDR2 is LQKENI. V was trimmed by 4 bases and J by 3 bases, leaving 13 bases between them. CDR3 sequence (DNA): TGTGCCAGCTCACGAACCGACTACCTCTACGAGCAGTACTTC. It yields the protein CASSRTDYLYEQYF.

Many counts were recorded for this clonotype. This chain uses TRBV4-2 with TRBJ2-7; 12 bases agree with TRBD2. The V and J ends lost 1 base and 0 bases, in that order; junction bases with no gene match: 1. Germline V gene sequence: CDR1 LGHNA, CDR2 YNFKEQ. The CDR3 has 16 residues. Here the CDR3 reads CASSQVTSGSSYEQYF. For the CDR3, the DNA is TGTGCCAGCAGCCAAGTGACTAGCGGGAGCTCCTACGAGCAGTACTTC.

This clonotype was observed many times. The chain recombines TRBV5-1 with TRBJ2-7; 10 bases match TRBD1. There are 15 residues in the CDR3. The germline V gene has CDR1 SGHRS and CDR2 YFSETQ. Losses at the gene ends were 3 bases for V and 5 bases for J; bases not matched to a gene: 8. CDR3 DNA sequence: TGCGCCAGCAGCTCAACGGGACAGGGGTTCGACGAGCAGTACTTC. This encodes CASSSTGQGFDEQYF.

The rearrangement uses TRBV2 and TRBJ2-2; 16 bases fit TRBD2. This CDR3 has 19 amino acids. J was trimmed by 6 bases and V by 7 bases; bases with no gene match: 14. CDR1 and CDR2 (germline): SNHLY, FYNNEI. CDR3 residues: CASIAGRGLAGGKAGELFF. The CDR3 DNA reads as TGTGCCAGCATTGCCGGCAGGGGACTAGCGGGAGGGAAGGCCGGGGAGCTGTTTTTT.

This clonotype was counted only a few times. V is TRBV10-3 and J is TRBJ2-5; a possible D gene is TRBD1 (6 bases). With 2 bases removed from V and 1 base from J, the gap between germline ends came to 11 bases. CDR1 is ENHRY, CDR2 SYGVKD, per germline. The CDR3 contains 15 residues. The CDR3 spells CAISEPGQSQETQYF. CDR3 nucleotide sequence: TGTGCCATCAGTGAGCCTGGACAGTCCCAAGAGACCCAGTACTTC.

Many counts were recorded for this clonotype. The chain links TRBV10-3 to TRBJ1-1, with D possibly TRBD1 on 5 matching bases. CDR3 length: 14 residues. Per germline, CDR1 ENHRY and CDR2 SYGVKD. Trimming removed 0 bases at V and 4 bases at J, with 9 bases between. CDR3 sequence (DNA): TGTGCCATCAGTGAGTCAGGAAGGGGCACTGAAGCTTTCTTT. Its translation is CAISESGRGTEAFF.

This clonotype was counted at least ten times. The chain employs TRBV15 and TRBJ2-1; D is perhaps TRBD1 (5 bases). Trimming left V 0 bases short and J 14 bases short, with 14 bases between. The germline V gene encodes CDR1 LNHNV and CDR2 YYDKDF (reference sequence). The CDR3 runs to 13 residues. CDR3 loop: CATSRDRGREEFF. CDR3 nucleotide sequence: TGTGCCACCAGCAGAGATCGAGGCAGGGAAGAGTTCTTC.

The gene calls are TRBV20-1 and TRBJ2-5, with a tentative D call TRBD2 (7 bases). CDR1 and CDR2 from the germline V gene are DFQATT and SNEGSKA (reference sequence). This CDR3 has 15 residues. CDR3 bases: TGCGCCGCAGGGCCCAGGGGAGGGTACCAAGAGACCCAGTACTTC. Translated, it gives CAAGPRGGYQETQYF.

This clonotype was recorded at least ten times. The chain couples TRBV20-1 to TRBJ2-1; no clear D. Germline V lookup: CDR1 DFQATT, CDR2 SNEGSKA (reference sequence). Trimming removed 6 bases from V and 10 bases from J, with 13 bases in between. The CDR3 sequence is 11 residues long. This CDR3 reads CSAPTSREQFF. The CDR3 DNA reads TGCAGTGCACCGACCTCCCGGGAGCAGTTCTTC.

In its sample, this clonotype was seen many times. This chain links TRBV5-1 with TRBJ1-1, with D possibly TRBD1 on 5 matching bases. Looked up from germline, CDR1 is SGHRS and CDR2 is YFSETQ. The CDR3 contains 14 residues. Trimming removed 3 bases from V and 11 bases from J, with 20 bases in between. This CDR3 reads CASSSTPGPSVAFF. Here the CDR3 DNA reads TGCGCCAGCAGCTCCACCCCGGGACCGTCGGTGGCTTTCTTT.